This T cell receptor (beta chain) was sequenced during a study of blood T cells in healthy people across ages. This clonotype was counted only a few times. Germline V gene data show CDR1 as MNHNS and CDR2 as SASEGT. This CDR3 region has 14 residues. Losses at the gene ends were 4 bases for V and 4 bases for J; bases not matched to a gene: 5. Then a second PCR, running about 6 to 12 cycles, was carried out with a sample-barcoded 5' primer and a J-beta primer mix. TCRdb ran MiXCR on the 5' RACE reads and lists one entry per CDR3 protein. The data hold approximately 350,000 distinct CDR3 sequences, with 52% observed a single time.

This receptor was identified in a man in his 60s in good health. What was sequenced was blood. The chain recombines TRBV6-1 with TRBJ1-2; TRBD1 matches at 8 bases. The chain's CDR3 is CASSVTGTGYGYTF. The CDR3 DNA reads TGTGCCAGCAGTGTCACCGGGACAGGCTATGGCTACACCTTC.